The clone carrying this TCR beta chain was counted a few times. Each CDR3 protein is one row after TCRdb ran MiXCR on the RACE reads. The data show 340,000 or so distinct CDR3 sequences, around 7% seen once. The data stem from a study of human T cells and chemical hapten exposure. Indicated time point: patch test 1, 2 weeks after DPC sensitization. The treatment denotes: therapeutic diphenylcyclopropenone sensitization with weekly scalp DPC. Unfractionated whole blood was the source of the extracted total RNA. The CDR3 covers 16 residues. The V gene's germline CDR1 is SNHLY and CDR2 FYNNEI. Trimming took 4 bases from V and 3 from J; bases not matched to a gene: 8.

The chain uses TRBV2 and TRBJ2-3; TRBD2 matches 9 bases. This material consisted of whole blood, taken in connection with sensitization to the hapten diphenylcyclopropenone (DPC). This sequence originates from a woman aged 18 to 35 with alopecia areata. Some clones in this sample may be carry-over from other donors' samples. The CDR3 is CASSGTRAGGTDTQYF. CDR3 nucleotide sequence: TGTGCCAGCAGTGGGACCCGAGCGGGGGGAACAGATACGCAGTATTTT.